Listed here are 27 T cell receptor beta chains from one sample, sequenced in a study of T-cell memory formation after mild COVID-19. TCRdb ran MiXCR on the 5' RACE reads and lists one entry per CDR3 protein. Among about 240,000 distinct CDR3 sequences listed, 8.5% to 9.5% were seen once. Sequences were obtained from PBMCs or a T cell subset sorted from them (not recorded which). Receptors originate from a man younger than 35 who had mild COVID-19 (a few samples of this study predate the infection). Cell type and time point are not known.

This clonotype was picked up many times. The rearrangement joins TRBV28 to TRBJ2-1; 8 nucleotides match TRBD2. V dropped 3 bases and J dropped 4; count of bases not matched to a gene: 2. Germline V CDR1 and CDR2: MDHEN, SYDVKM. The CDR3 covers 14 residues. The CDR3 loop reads CASSFGGVYNEQFF. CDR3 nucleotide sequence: TGTGCCAGCAGTTTCGGGGGGGTGTACAATGAGCAGTTCTTC.

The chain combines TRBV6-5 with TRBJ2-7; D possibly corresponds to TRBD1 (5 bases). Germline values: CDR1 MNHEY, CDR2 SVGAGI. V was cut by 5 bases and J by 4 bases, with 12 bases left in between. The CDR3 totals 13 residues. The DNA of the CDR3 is TGTGCCAGCAGTATCTCAGGGAAGTACGAGCAGTACTTC. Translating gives CASSISGKYEQYF.

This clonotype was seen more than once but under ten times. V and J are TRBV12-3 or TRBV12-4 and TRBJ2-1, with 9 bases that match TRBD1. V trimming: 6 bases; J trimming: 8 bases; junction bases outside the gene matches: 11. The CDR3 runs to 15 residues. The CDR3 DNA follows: TGTGCCAGCAGGTCCCGGGACAGGGTCCATGATGAGCAGTTCTTC. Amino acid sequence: CASRSRDRVHDEQFF.

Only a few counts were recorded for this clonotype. This CDR3 reads CASSYIPLNEKLFF. The CDR3 nucleotides are TGTGCCAGCAGTTATATCCCGCTCAATGAAAAACTGTTTTTT. V usage is TRBV6-6 and J usage is TRBJ1-4, with no clear D. Germline V gene sequence: CDR1 MNHNY, CDR2 SVGAGI (reference sequence). The CDR3 is 14 residues long. V was shortened by 3 bases and J by 5 bases, with 10 bases between the two germline ends.

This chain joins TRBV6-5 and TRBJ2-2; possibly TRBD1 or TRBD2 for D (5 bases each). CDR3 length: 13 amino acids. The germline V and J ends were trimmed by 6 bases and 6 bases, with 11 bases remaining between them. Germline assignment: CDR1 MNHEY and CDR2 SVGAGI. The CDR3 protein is CASSLGTAGELFF. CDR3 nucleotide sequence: TGTGCCAGCAGCCTAGGGACGGCCGGGGAGCTGTTTTTT.

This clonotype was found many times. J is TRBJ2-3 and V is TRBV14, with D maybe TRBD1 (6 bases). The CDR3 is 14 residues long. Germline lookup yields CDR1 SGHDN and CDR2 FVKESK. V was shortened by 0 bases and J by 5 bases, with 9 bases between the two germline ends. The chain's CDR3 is CASSQDVQGDTQYF. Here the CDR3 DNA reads TGTGCCAGCAGCCAAGACGTACAGGGAGATACGCAGTATTTT.

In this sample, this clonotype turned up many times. Written as DNA, the CDR3 is TGCGCCAGCAGCCAAGCAAGCTTCCGGGACAGGGGCTATGAGCAGTTCTTC. This translates into CASSQASFRDRGYEQFF. The chain recombines TRBV4-1 with TRBJ2-1; TRBD1 matches 10 bases. V gave up 1 base and J gave up 8 bases; unmatched junction bases: 11. The length of the CDR3 is 17 residues. Per the germline V gene, CDR1 is MGHRA and CDR2 is YSYEKL.

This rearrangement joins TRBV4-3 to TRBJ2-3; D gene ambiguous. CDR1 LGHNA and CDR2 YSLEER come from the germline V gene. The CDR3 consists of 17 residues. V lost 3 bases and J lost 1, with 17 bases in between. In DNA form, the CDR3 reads TGCGCCAGCAGCCATTCGACCGTGACCCTTGGCACAGATACGCAGTATTTT. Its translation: CASSHSTVTLGTDTQYF.

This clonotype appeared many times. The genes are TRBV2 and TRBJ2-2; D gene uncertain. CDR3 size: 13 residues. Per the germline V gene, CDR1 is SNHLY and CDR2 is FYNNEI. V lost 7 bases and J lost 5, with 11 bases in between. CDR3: CASNVRVTGELFF. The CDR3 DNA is TGTGCCAGCAATGTACGAGTGACCGGGGAGCTGTTTTTT.

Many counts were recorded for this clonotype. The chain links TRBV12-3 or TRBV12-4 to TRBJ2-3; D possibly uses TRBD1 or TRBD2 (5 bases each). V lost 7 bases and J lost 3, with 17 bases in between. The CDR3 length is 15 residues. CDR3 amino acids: CASNPGPAETDTQYF. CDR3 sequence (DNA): TGTGCCAGCAACCCGGGGCCAGCGGAGACAGATACGCAGTATTTT.

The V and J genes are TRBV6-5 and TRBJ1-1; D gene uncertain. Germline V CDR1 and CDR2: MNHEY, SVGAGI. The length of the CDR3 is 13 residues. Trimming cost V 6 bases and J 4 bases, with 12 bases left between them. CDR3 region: CASRASWSTEAFF. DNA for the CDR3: TGTGCCAGCAGGGCCTCATGGAGCACTGAAGCTTTCTTT.

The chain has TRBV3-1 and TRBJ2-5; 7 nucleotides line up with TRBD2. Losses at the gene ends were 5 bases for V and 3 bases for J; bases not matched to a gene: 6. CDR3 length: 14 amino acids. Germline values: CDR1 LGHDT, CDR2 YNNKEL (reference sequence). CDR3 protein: CASSTLAAEETQYF. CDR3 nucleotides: TGTGCCAGCAGCACCCTAGCGGCTGAAGAGACCCAGTACTTC.

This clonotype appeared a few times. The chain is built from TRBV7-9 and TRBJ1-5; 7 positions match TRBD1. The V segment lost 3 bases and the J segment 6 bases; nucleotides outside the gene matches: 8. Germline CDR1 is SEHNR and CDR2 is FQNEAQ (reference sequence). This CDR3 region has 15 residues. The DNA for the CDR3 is TGTGCCAGCAGCTTCACAGGGGACGCGGGTCAGCCCCAGCATTTT. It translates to CASSFTGDAGQPQHF.

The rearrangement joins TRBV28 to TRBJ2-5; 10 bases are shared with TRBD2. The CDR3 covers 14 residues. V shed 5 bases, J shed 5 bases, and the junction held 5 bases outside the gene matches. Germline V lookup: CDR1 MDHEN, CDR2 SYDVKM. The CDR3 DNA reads TGTGCCAGCAGTCAGGGACTAGCGACGGAGACCCAGTACTTC. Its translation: CASSQGLATETQYF.

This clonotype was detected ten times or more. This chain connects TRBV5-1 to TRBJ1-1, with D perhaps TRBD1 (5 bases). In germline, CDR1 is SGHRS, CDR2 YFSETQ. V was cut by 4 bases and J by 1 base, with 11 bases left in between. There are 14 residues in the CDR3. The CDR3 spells CASSLGVGNTEAFF. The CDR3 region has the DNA TGCGCCAGCAGCCTAGGGGTAGGGAACACTGAAGCTTTCTTT.

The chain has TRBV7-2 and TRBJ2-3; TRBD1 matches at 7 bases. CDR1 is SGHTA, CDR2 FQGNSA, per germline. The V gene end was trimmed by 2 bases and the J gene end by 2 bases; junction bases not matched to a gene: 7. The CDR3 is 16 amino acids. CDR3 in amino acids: CASSLPGTALTDTQYF. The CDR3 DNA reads TGTGCCAGCAGCTTACCCGGGACAGCCCTCACAGATACGCAGTATTTT.

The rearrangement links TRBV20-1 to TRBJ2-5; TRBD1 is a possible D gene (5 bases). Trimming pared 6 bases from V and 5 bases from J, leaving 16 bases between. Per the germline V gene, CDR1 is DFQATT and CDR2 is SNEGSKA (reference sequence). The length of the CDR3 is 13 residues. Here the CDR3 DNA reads TGCAGTGCCTACACAGGTCAAGGGGAGACCCAGTACTTC. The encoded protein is CSAYTGQGETQYF.

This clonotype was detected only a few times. The CDR3 region is CATSRSGGSGNTIYF. CDR3 nucleotides: TGTGCCACCAGCAGGTCAGGGGGCTCTGGAAACACCATATATTTT. The chain employs TRBV15 and TRBJ1-3, with TRBD1 identical over 7 bases. The V gene end was trimmed by 3 bases and the J gene end by 0 bases; junction bases not matched to a gene: 2. The CDR3 loop spans 15 amino acids. The germline V gene has CDR1 LNHNV and CDR2 YYDKDF (reference sequence).

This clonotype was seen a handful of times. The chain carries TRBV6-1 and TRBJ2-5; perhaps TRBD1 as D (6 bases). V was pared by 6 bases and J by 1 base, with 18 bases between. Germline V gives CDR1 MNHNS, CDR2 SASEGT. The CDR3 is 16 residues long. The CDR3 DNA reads TGTGCCAGCAGCTTTACGACAGGAAGCCCCCAAGAGACCCAGTACTTC. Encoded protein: CASSFTTGSPQETQYF.

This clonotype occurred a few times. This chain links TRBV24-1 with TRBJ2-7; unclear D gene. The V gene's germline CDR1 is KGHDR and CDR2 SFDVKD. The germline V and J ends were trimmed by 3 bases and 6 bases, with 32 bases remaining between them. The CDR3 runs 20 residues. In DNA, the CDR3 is TGTGCCACCAGTGATCCACACGAGGCCCGTGGACGAGGCGGCAGGCTCGAGCAGTACTTC. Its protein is CATSDPHEARGRGGRLEQYF.

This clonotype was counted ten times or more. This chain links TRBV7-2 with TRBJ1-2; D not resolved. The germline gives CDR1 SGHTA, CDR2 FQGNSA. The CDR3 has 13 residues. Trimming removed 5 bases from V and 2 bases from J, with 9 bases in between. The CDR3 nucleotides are TGTGCCAGCAGCCCTGACAAGAACTATGGCTACACCTTC. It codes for CASSPDKNYGYTF.

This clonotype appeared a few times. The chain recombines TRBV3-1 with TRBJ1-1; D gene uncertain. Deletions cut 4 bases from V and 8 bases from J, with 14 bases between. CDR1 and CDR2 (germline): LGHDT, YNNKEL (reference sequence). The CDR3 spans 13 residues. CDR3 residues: CASSPGSLSEAFF. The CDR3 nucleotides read TGTGCCAGCAGCCCGGGATCTCTATCCGAAGCTTTCTTT.

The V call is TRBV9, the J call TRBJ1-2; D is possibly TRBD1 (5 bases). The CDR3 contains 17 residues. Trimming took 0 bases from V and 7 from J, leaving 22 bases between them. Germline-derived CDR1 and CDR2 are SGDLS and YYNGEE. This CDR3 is CASSVATPAGRVGGYTF. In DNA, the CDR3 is TGTGCCAGCAGCGTAGCCACCCCGGCGGGCAGGGTGGGTGGCTACACCTTC.

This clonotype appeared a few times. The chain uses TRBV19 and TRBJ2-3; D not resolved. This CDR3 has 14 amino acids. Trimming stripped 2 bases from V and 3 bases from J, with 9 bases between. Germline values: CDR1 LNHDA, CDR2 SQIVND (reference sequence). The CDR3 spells CASSIRKDTDTQYF. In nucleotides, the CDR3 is TGTGCCAGTAGTATAAGGAAAGATACAGATACGCAGTATTTT.

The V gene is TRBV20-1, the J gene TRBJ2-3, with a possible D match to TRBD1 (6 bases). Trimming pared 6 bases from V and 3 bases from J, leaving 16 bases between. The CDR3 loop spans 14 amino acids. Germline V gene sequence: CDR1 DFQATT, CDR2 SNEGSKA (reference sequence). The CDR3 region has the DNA TGCAGTGCGGGGACACAGGGTGTAACAGATACGCAGTATTTT. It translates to CSAGTQGVTDTQYF.

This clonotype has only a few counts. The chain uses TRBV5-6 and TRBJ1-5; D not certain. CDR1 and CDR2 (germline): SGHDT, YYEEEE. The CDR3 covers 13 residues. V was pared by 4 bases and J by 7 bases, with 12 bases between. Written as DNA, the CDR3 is TGTGCCAGCAGCCTCCGTTTGGAACAGCCCCAGCATTTT. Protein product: CASSLRLEQPQHF.

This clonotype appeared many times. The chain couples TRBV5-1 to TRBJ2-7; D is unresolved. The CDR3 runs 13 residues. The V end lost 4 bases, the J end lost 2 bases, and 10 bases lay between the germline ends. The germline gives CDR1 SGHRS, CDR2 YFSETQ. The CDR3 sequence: CASSVTETYEQYF. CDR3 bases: TGCGCCAGCAGCGTTACTGAAACCTACGAGCAGTACTTC. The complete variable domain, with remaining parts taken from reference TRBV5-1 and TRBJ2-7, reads KAGVTQTPRYLIKTRGQQVTLSCSPISGHRSVSWYQQTPGQGLQFLFEYFSETQRNKGNFPGRFSGRQFSNSRSEMNVSTLELGDSALYLCASSVTETYEQYFGPGTRLTVT.